A selection of T cell receptor beta chains follows, all from one sample in a study of blood T cell repertoires in COVID-19. Repertoires were generated with immunoSEQ multiplex PCR, while TCRdb's copy carries only in-frame clones and drops some. This sample has fewer than 150,000 clones, with approximately 80% found just once. The sequencing sample was made of peripheral blood. These receptors came from an older man with acute or convalescent COVID-19. CDR3s include the opening cysteine and the closing phenylalanine or tryptophan. Fields, in order: J gene, clone size, D gene, V gene, CDR3 DNA, CDR3 protein. The D gene is left open where the match is weak. The size of a clone is reported for some rows only, either as once, few or many, or as a class for expanded clones.

j_gene: TRBJ1-3
abundance: -
d_gene: TRBD1
v_gene: TRBV5-5
CDR3nt: TGTGCCAGCAGCCCACGGGACAGTACTTTCTCTGGAAACACCATATATTTT
CDR3aa: CASSPRDSTFSGNTIYF

j_gene: TRBJ2-7
abundance: -
d_gene: TRBD1
v_gene: TRBV4-3
CDR3nt: TGCGCCAGCAGCCAAGATCTGGTTACAGGGGTTTACGAGCAGTACTTC
CDR3aa: CASSQDLVTGVYEQYF

j_gene: TRBJ1-2
abundance: -
d_gene: TRBD1
v_gene: TRBV18
CDR3nt: TGTGCCAGCTCACCTAATACGGGACAGCTCTATGGCTACACCTTC
CDR3aa: CASSPNTGQLYGYTF

j_gene: TRBJ2-5
abundance: -
d_gene: -
v_gene: TRBV29-1
CDR3nt: TGCAGCGTATCGCAAGAGACCCAGTACTTC
CDR3aa: CSVSQETQYF

j_gene: TRBJ1-2
abundance: -
d_gene: -
v_gene: TRBV12-3/TRBV12-4
CDR3nt: TGTGCCAGCAGTTTAGGGACAGAGGAAGGCTACACCTTC
CDR3aa: CASSLGTEEGYTF

j_gene: TRBJ2-7
abundance: -
d_gene: -
v_gene: TRBV6-4
CDR3nt: TGTGCCAGCAGTTCCGGGACACCCTACTACTACGAGCAGTACTTC
CDR3aa: CASSSGTPYYYEQYF

j_gene: TRBJ2-1
abundance: few
d_gene: TRBD2
v_gene: TRBV7-9
CDR3nt: TGTGCCAGCAGCTTAGAGAGCGGGGGGGCTAGCAATGAGCAGTTCTTC
CDR3aa: CASSLESGGASNEQFF

j_gene: TRBJ2-7
abundance: once
d_gene: TRBD1
v_gene: TRBV7-9
CDR3nt: TGTGCCAGCAGCACGGGACAGGGGCGCTACGAGCAGTACTTC
CDR3aa: CASSTGQGRYEQYF

j_gene: TRBJ1-2
abundance: -
d_gene: TRBD1
v_gene: TRBV18
CDR3nt: TGTGCCAGCTCAAGACGACAGGGTGGGGACTATGGCTACACCTTC
CDR3aa: CASSRRQGGDYGYTF

j_gene: TRBJ2-2
abundance: -
d_gene: TRBD2
v_gene: TRBV5-4
CDR3nt: TGTGCCAGCAGCTTTAGTTCCAGCGGGGTTGCCGGGGAGCTGTTTTTT
CDR3aa: CASSFSSSGVAGELFF

j_gene: TRBJ2-3
abundance: -
d_gene: -
v_gene: TRBV10-3
CDR3nt: TGTGCCATCGAGGAGGGCCCGAAGCGAGGAGATACGCAGTATTTT
CDR3aa: CAIEEGPKRGDTQYF

j_gene: TRBJ1-6
abundance: -
d_gene: -
v_gene: TRBV28
CDR3nt: TGTGCCAGCAGTTTGGTTCCGGGAAAAAATTCACCCCTCCACTTT
CDR3aa: CASSLVPGKNSPLHF

j_gene: TRBJ2-2
abundance: -
d_gene: TRBD1
v_gene: TRBV19
CDR3nt: TGTGCCAGTAGTAGGGCGACAGGGGGGAACACCGGGGAGCTGTTTTTT
CDR3aa: CASSRATGGNTGELFF

j_gene: TRBJ1-2
abundance: -
d_gene: TRBD1
v_gene: TRBV7-9
CDR3nt: TGTGCCAGCAGCCCTCTGGACAGGTACTATGGCTACACCTTC
CDR3aa: CASSPLDRYYGYTF

j_gene: TRBJ2-2
abundance: -
d_gene: TRBD1
v_gene: TRBV7-6
CDR3nt: TGTGCCAGCAGCTTAGCAGAAATTTGGACAGGGAGCACCGGGGAGCTGTTTTTT
CDR3aa: CASSLAEIWTGSTGELFF

j_gene: TRBJ2-2
abundance: -
d_gene: -
v_gene: TRBV19
CDR3nt: TGTGCCAGTAGGATACAGGGAGCGGGAACCGGGGAGCTGTTTTTT
CDR3aa: CASRIQGAGTGELFF

j_gene: TRBJ2-5
abundance: once
d_gene: -
v_gene: TRBV5-1
CDR3nt: TGCGCCAGCAGCTTGAGCGGAGCTAGCCGGGAGACCCAGTACTTC
CDR3aa: CASSLSGASRETQYF

j_gene: TRBJ1-2
abundance: -
d_gene: -
v_gene: TRBV27
CDR3nt: TGTGCCAGCAGTTTATCGGTCGGAGGGGATTTCGGCTACACCTTC
CDR3aa: CASSLSVGGDFGYTF

j_gene: TRBJ1-5
abundance: -
d_gene: -
v_gene: TRBV29-1
CDR3nt: TGCAGCGTTGCCACCACGGGTCTGCCCCAGCATTTT
CDR3aa: CSVATTGLPQHF

j_gene: TRBJ2-4
abundance: -
d_gene: -
v_gene: TRBV3-1/TRBV3-2
CDR3nt: TGTGCCAGCAGCCAAGGTTGGGGGCGCCCCCAACTTCAGTACTTC
CDR3aa: CASSQGWGRPQLQYF

j_gene: TRBJ2-7
abundance: -
d_gene: -
v_gene: TRBV18
CDR3nt: TGTGCCAGCTCACCAATACGGGTGGAGGAGCAGTACTTC
CDR3aa: CASSPIRVEEQYF

j_gene: TRBJ2-1
abundance: -
d_gene: -
v_gene: TRBV20-1
CDR3nt: TGCAGTGCTAGAGATAGTTGGGAGCAGTTCTTC
CDR3aa: CSARDSWEQFF

j_gene: TRBJ1-4
abundance: -
d_gene: -
v_gene: TRBV2
CDR3nt: TGTGCCAGCAGTTCCCAGGGGAGTGGCACTAATGAAAAACTGTTTTTT
CDR3aa: CASSSQGSGTNEKLFF

j_gene: TRBJ1-2
abundance: -
d_gene: -
v_gene: TRBV2
CDR3nt: TGTGCCAGCAGCCCTTCAAGCGCCTATGGCTACACCTTC
CDR3aa: CASSPSSAYGYTF

j_gene: TRBJ2-5
abundance: -
d_gene: TRBD2
v_gene: TRBV29-1
CDR3nt: TGCAGTAGCGGGGAAGAGACCCAGTACTTC
CDR3aa: CSSGEETQYF

j_gene: TRBJ2-1
abundance: -
d_gene: TRBD2
v_gene: TRBV6-5
CDR3nt: TGTGCCAGCAGTTTAGCGGGGGGGTACAATGAGCAGTTCTTC
CDR3aa: CASSLAGGYNEQFF

j_gene: TRBJ2-7
abundance: -
d_gene: TRBD1
v_gene: TRBV5-1
CDR3nt: TGCGCCAGCAGCCAAAACGGACAGGGGGCCGCCTACGAGCAGTACTTC
CDR3aa: CASSQNGQGAAYEQYF

j_gene: TRBJ2-3
abundance: -
d_gene: -
v_gene: TRBV4-1
CDR3nt: TGCGCCAGCAGCCAACACGGGGTTGGGACAGATACGCAGTATTTT
CDR3aa: CASSQHGVGTDTQYF